The clone carrying this T cell receptor (beta chain) was seen only once. Method: immunoSEQ multiplex PCR; TCRdb's copy keeps in-frame clones and lacks some. The sample carries under 95,000 clones, around 78% recorded once. This sample is part of a study of radiotherapy plus CTLA-4 blockade in lung cancer. The CDR3 extends over 13 amino acids. Germline values: CDR1 LNHDA, CDR2 SQIVND (reference sequence). V was trimmed by 11 bases and J by 3 bases, leaving 13 bases between them. The V call is TRBV19, the J call TRBJ2-2, with D possibly matching TRBD2 (6 bases). The sample consisted of peripheral blood, taken from a patient treated with radiotherapy plus ipilimumab. The TCR was taken from a human donor with non-small cell lung cancer whose response to radiotherapy plus ipilimumab could not be evaluated. Some clones in this sample may be carry-over from other donors' samples. The CDR3: CAVEAGYTGELFF. CDR3 in DNA: TGTGCCGTAGAGGCGGGGTACACCGGGGAGCTGTTTTTT.